A selection of T cell receptor beta chains follows, all from one sample in a study of CD8 T cells in ankylosing spondylitis. TCRdb used MiXCR to reprocess the 5' RACE reads, holding one entry per CDR3 protein. This table holds hundreds of thousands of distinct CDR3 sequences, around 21% found once. The sequenced material came from blood, either unsorted or a sorted T cell fraction (not recorded which). All receptors come from a female donor with ankylosing spondylitis or in good health (not recorded which). The CDR3 runs from the conserved cysteine through the conserved F or W. A D gene is named only where the DNA matches it firmly. Clone sizes are given selectively: once, few, many, or a class where the clone is expanded.

j_call clone_size d_call v_call cdr3_nt cdr3_aa
TRBJ2-1 . . TRBV3-1 TGTGCCAGCAGCCAATCCGGGCCCGAGCAGTTCTTC CASSQSGPEQFF
TRBJ2-4 . . TRBV20-1 TGCAGTGCTCCCGGGACTTCCAAAAACATTCAGTACTTC CSAPGTSKNIQYF
TRBJ2-5 few . TRBV20-1 TGCAGTGCCCCCCGGACTGGCCTTTTGGAGACCCAGTACTTC CSAPRTGLLETQYF
TRBJ2-5 . TRBD1 TRBV20-1 TGCAGTGCTACGGGACAGCAAGAGACCCAGAACTTC CSATGQQETQNF
TRBJ2-1 few TRBD2 TRBV5-1 TGCGCCAGCAGCTTGGTAGCGGGAAGGGATGAGCAGTTCTTC CASSLVAGRDEQFF
TRBJ1-6 few . TRBV2 TGTGCCAGCGGAACTAAGGTTGATTCACCCCTCCACTTT CASGTKVDSPLHF
TRBJ2-3 many TRBD2 TRBV5-1 TGCGCCAGCAGCTTGGAGGGCCTAGCGGGAGTGGATACGCAGTATTTT CASSLEGLAGVDTQYF
TRBJ2-5 few . TRBV12-3/TRBV12-4 TGTGCCAGCAGTTTATTCCGAACAGGCAACCAAGAGACCCAGTACTTC CASSLFRTGNQETQYF
TRBJ2-5 . . TRBV5-6 TGTGCCAGCAGCTTGCCCCCACAGAAGGAGACCCAGTACTTC CASSLPPQKETQYF
TRBJ1-2 few . TRBV29-1 TGCAGCGTTTCCCCCGGAGGATGGCCAGCATCATCGGATGGCTACACCTTC CSVSPGGWPASSDGYTF
TRBJ1-2 few TRBD1 TRBV7-9 TGTGCCAGCAGCCCAGAGGGGGGACAGGGGTCTAACTATGGCTACACCTTC CASSPEGGQGSNYGYTF
TRBJ2-6 . TRBD2 TRBV20-1 TGCAGTGCCAGAAGATTAGCGGGAGTAGGTGGGGCCAACGTCCTGACTTTC CSARRLAGVGGANVLTF
TRBJ2-7 . . TRBV6-2/TRBV6-3 TGTGCCAGCAGTGGCGGGACGGCCCCCTACGAGCAGTACTTC CASSGGTAPYEQYF
TRBJ2-2 few . TRBV20-1 TGCAGTGCTGAGGGGCCCGCAAACGGGGAGCTGTTTTTT CSAEGPANGELFF
TRBJ2-1 few TRBD2 TRBV24-1 TGTGCCGTCGGGACTAGCGGATACAATGAGCAGTTCTTC CAVGTSGYNEQFF
TRBJ1-1 . . TRBV20-1 TGCAGTGCTAGAGTCGCAGGGAAGGACACTGAAGCTTTCTTT CSARVAGKDTEAFF
TRBJ2-1 . . TRBV20-1 TGCAGTGCTAGAGAAAGGACCAAACTCAGGGACAATGAGCAGTTCTTC CSARERTKLRDNEQFF